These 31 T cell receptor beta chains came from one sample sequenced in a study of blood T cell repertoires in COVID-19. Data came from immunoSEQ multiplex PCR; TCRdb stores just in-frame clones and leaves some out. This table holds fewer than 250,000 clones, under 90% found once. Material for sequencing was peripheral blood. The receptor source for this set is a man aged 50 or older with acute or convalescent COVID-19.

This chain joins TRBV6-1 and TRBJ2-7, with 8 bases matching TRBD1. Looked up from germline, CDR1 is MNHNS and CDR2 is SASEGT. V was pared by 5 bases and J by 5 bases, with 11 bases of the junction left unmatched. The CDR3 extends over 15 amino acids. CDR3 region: CASSPRRTGTNEQYF. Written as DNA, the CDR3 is TGTGCCAGCAGTCCTCGGCGGACAGGGACGAACGAGCAGTACTTC.

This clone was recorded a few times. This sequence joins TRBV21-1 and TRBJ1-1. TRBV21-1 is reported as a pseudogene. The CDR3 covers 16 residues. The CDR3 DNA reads TGTGCCAGCAGCAAAACCCCCGCGGGGGAGGACACTGAAGCTTTCTTT. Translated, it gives CASSKTPAGEDTEAFF.

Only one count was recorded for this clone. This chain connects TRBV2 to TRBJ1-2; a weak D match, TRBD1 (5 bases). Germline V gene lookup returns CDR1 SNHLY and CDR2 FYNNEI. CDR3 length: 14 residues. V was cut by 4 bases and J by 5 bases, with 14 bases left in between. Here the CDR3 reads CASSGEGMGYGYTF. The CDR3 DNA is TGTGCCAGCAGTGGGGAGGGGATGGGGTATGGCTACACCTTC.

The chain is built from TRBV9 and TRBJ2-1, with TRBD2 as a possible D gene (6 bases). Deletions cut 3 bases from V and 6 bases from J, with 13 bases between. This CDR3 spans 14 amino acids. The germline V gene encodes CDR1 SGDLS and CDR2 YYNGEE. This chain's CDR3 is CASSASYGGNEQFF. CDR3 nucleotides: TGTGCCAGCAGCGCCTCGTACGGGGGCAATGAGCAGTTCTTC.

The CDR3, as DNA: TGTGCCAGCAGCGCAGGAGCGGTAAACACCGGGGAGCTGTTTTTT. Protein product: CASSAGAVNTGELFF. The V call is TRBV4-2, the J call TRBJ2-2; possibly TRBD2 for D (5 bases). Germline CDR1 is LGHNA and CDR2 is YNFKEQ. Trimming shortened V by 5 bases and J by 2 bases, and 12 bases separated the two germline ends. The CDR3 has 15 residues.

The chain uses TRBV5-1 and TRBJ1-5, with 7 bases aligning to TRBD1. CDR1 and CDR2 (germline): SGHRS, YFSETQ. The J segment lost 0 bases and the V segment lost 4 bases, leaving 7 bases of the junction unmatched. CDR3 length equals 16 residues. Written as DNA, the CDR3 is TGCGCCAGCAGCAAGACAGGGCCTTATAGCAATCAGCCCCAGCATTTT. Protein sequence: CASSKTGPYSNQPQHF. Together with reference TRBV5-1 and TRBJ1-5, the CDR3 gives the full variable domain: KAGVTQTPRYLIKTRGQQVTLSCSPISGHRSVSWYQQTPGQGLQFLFEYFSETQRNKGNFPGRFSGRQFSNSRSEMNVSTLELGDSALYLCASSKTGPYSNQPQHFGDGTRLSIL.

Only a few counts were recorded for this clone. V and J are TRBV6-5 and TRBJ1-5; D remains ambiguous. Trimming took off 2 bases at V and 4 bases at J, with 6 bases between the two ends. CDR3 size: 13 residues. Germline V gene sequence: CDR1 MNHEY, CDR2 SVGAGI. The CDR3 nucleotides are TGTGCCAGCAGTTACAGGGAGAATCAGCCCCAGCATTTT. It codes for CASSYRENQPQHF.

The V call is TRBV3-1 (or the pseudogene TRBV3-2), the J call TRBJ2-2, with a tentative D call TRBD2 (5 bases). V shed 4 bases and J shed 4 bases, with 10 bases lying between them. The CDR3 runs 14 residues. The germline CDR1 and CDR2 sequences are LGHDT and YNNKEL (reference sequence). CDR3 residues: CASSLRGGTGELFF. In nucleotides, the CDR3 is TGTGCCAGCAGCCTCCGAGGAGGCACCGGGGAGCTGTTTTTT.

The CDR3 DNA follows: TGTGCCAGCAGCTTAGCGGCGGGGGGGCAGGGAAACACCGGGGAGCTGTTTTTT. It codes for CASSLAAGGQGNTGELFF. J is TRBJ2-2 and V is TRBV7-6; 9 bases match TRBD2. CDR1 and CDR2 from the germline V gene are SGHVS and FNYEAQ. Trimming at V came to 0 bases and at J to 2 bases, leaving 7 bases not matched to a gene. This CDR3 contains 18 residues.

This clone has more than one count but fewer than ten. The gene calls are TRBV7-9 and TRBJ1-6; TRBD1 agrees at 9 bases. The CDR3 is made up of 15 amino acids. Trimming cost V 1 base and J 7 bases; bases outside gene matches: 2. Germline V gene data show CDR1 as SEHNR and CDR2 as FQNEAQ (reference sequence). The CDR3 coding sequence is TGTGCCAGCAGCTTAGGGGGGACAGGGAATTCACCCCTCCACTTT. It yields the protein CASSLGGTGNSPLHF.

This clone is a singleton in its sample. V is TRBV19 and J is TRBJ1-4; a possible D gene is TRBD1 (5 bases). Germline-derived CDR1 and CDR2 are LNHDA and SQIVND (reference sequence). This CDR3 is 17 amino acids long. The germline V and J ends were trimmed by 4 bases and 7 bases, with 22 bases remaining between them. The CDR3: CASSSGRARGRGEKLFF. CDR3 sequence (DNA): TGTGCCAGTAGTAGTGGCAGGGCCAGAGGTCGCGGTGAAAAACTGTTTTTT.

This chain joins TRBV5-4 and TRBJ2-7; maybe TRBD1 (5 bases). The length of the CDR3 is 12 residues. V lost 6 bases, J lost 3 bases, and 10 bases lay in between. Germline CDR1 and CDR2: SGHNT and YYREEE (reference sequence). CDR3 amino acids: CASTLDSYEQYF. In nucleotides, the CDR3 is TGTGCCAGCACGCTAGACAGCTACGAGCAGTACTTC.

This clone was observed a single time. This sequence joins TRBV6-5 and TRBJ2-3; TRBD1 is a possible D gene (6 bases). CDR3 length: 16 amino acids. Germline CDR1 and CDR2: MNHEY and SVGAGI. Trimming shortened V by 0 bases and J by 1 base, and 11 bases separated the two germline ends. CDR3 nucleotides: TGTGCCAGCAGTTACTCGAGGCCAGGGGGCACAGATACGCAGTATTTT. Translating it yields CASSYSRPGGTDTQYF.

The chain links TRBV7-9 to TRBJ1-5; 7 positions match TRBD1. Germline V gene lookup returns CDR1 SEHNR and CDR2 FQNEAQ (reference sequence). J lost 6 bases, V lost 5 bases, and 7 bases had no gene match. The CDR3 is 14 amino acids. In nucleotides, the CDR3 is TGTGCCAGCAGCGCAACAGGGGACGTTCAGCCCCAGCATTTT. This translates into CASSATGDVQPQHF. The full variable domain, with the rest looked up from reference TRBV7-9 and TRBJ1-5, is DTGVSQNPRHKITKRGQNVTFRCDPISEHNRLYWYRQTLGQGPEFLTYFQNEAQLEKSRLLSDRFSAERPKGSFSTLEIQRTEQGDSAMYLCASSATGDVQPQHFGDGTRLSIL.

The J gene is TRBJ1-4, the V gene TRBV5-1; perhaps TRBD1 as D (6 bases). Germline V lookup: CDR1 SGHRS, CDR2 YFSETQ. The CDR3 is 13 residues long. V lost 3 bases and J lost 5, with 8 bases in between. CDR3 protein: CASSYGQNEKLFF. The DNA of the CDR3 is TGCGCCAGCAGCTACGGACAGAATGAAAAACTGTTTTTT.

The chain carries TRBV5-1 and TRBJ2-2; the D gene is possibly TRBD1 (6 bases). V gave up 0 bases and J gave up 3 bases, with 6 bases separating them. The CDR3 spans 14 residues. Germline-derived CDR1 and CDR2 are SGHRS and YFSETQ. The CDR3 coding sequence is TGCGCCAGCAGCTTGGACAGGGACACCGGGGAGCTGTTTTTT. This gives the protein CASSLDRDTGELFF.

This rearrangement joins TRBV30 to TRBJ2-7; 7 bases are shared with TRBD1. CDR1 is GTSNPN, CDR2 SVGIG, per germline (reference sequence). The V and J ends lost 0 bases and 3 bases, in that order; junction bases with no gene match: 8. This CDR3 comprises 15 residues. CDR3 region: CAWSVPGQKFYEQYF. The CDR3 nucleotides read TGTGCCTGGAGTGTCCCGGGACAGAAATTCTACGAGCAGTACTTC.

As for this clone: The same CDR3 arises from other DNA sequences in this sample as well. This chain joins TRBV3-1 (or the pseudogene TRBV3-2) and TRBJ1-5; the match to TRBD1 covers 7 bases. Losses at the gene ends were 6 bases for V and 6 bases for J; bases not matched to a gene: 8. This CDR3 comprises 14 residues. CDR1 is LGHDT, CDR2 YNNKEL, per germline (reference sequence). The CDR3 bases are TGTGCCAGCAGTGGGGGCAGGGGGAGTCAGCCCCAGCATTTT. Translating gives CASSGGRGSQPQHF.

The CDR3 bases are TGCGCCAGCAGCCCCCGGAGACAGCTTTATGGCTACACCTTC. Protein: CASSPRRQLYGYTF. This chain joins TRBV5-1 and TRBJ1-2, with a weak D call TRBD1 (5 bases). CDR3 length: 14 amino acids. Germline V gene data show CDR1 as SGHRS and CDR2 as YFSETQ. Trimming cost V 4 bases and J 5 bases, with 15 bases left between them.

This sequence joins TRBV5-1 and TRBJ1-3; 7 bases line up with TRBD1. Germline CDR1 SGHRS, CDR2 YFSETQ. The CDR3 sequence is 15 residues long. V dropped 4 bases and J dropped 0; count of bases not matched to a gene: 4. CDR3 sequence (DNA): TGCGCCAGCAGCGGCCAGGGGGTCTCTGGAAACACCATATATTTT. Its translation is CASSGQGVSGNTIYF. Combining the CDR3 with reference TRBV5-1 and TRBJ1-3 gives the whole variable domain KAGVTQTPRYLIKTRGQQVTLSCSPISGHRSVSWYQQTPGQGLQFLFEYFSETQRNKGNFPGRFSGRQFSNSRSEMNVSTLELGDSALYLCASSGQGVSGNTIYFGEGSWLTVV.

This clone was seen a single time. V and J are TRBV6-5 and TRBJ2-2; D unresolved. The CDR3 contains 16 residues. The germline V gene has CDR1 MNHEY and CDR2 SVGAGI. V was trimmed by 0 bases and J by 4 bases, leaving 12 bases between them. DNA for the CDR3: TGTGCCAGCAGTTACTCGCCGCAGGCCCGCACCGGGGAGCTGTTTTTT. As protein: CASSYSPQARTGELFF.

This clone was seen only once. CDR3 in DNA: TGTGCCAGCAGTTACACCACCCAGGGGAACTATGGCTACACCTTC. Translated: CASSYTTQGNYGYTF. The genes are TRBV6-5 and TRBJ1-2, with D tentatively TRBD1 (6 bases). The CDR3 covers 15 residues. Germline V gives CDR1 MNHEY, CDR2 SVGAGI. The V end lost 2 bases, the J end lost 2 bases, and 12 bases lay between the germline ends.

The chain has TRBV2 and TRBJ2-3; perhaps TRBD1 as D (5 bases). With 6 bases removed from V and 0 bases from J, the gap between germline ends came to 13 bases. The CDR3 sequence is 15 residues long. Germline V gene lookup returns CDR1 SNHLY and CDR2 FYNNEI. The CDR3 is CASRLQVFSTDTQYF. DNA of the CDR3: TGTGCCAGCAGGCTACAGGTTTTTAGCACAGATACGCAGTATTTT.

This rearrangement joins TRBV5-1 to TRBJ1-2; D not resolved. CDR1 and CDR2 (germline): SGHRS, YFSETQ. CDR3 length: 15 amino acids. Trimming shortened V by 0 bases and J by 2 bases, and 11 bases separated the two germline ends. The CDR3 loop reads CASSLDPGSNYGYTF. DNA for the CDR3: TGCGCCAGCAGCTTGGATCCAGGTTCGAACTATGGCTACACCTTC. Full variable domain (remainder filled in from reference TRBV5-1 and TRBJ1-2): KAGVTQTPRYLIKTRGQQVTLSCSPISGHRSVSWYQQTPGQGLQFLFEYFSETQRNKGNFPGRFSGRQFSNSRSEMNVSTLELGDSALYLCASSLDPGSNYGYTFGSGTRLTVV.

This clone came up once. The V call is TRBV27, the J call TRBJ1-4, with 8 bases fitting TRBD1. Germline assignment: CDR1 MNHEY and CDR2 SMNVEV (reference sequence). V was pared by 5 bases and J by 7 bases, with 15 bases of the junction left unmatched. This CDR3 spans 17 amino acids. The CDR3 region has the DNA TGTGCCAGCAGTCCAAAGGGTGCAGGGGGCTACGGTGAAAAACTGTTTTTT. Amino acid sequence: CASSPKGAGGYGEKLFF.

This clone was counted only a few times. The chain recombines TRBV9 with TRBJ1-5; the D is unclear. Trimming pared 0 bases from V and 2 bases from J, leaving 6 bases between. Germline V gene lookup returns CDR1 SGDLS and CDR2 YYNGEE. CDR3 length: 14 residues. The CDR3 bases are TGTGCCAGCAGCGTAGGGGGAGGCAATCAGCCCCAGCATTTT. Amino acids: CASSVGGGNQPQHF.

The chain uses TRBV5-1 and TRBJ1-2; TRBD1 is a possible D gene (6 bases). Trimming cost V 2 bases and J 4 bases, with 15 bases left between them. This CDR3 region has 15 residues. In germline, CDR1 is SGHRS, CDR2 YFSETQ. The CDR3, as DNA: TGCGCCAGCAGCTTCACAGGGCGAGGGGGCTATGGCTACACCTTC. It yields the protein CASSFTGRGGYGYTF.

CDR3 loop: CASSLTGNTEAFF. CDR3 nucleotides: TGTGCCAGCAGCTTAACAGGGAACACTGAAGCTTTCTTT. This rearrangement joins TRBV11-2 to TRBJ1-1, with D possibly being TRBD1 (5 bases). CDR1 SGHAT and CDR2 FQNNGV come from the germline V gene. V lost 2 bases and J lost 1, with 5 bases in between. The CDR3 extends over 13 amino acids.

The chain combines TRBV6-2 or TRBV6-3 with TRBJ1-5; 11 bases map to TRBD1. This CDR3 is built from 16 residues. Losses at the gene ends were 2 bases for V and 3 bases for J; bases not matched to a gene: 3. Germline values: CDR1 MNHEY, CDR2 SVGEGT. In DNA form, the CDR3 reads TGTGCCAGCAGTTACCCGGACAGGGGGCCCAATCAGCCCCAGCATTTT. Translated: CASSYPDRGPNQPQHF.

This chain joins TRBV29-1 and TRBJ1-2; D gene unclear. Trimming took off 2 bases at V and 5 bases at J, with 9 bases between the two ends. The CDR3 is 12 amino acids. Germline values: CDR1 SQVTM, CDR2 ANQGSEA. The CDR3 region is CSVESLSYGYTF. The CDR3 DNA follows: TGCAGCGTTGAATCCCTCAGTTATGGCTACACCTTC.

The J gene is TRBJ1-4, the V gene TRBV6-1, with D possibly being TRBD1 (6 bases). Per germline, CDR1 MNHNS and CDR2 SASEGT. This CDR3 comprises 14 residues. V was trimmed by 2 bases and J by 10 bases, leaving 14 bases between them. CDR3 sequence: CASSEPNRDGKLFF. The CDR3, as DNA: TGTGCCAGCAGTGAACCCAACAGGGATGGAAAACTGTTTTTT.